The next 22 T cell receptor beta chains were all read from a single sample in a study of glioma-infiltrating T cells. The iRepertoire nested amplicon-rescue multiplex PCR amplified TCR alpha and beta CDR3s from RNA. From the multiplex PCR reads, TCRdb called clonotypes with MiXCR, one entry per CDR3 protein. Of 100,000 to 150,000 distinct CDR3 sequences detected, 24% appear once; the ten largest clones hold under 35%. Sequencing input: glioma tissue, nonneoplastic brain tissue, or PBMCs (not recorded which). Receptors originate from a human donor with low-grade glioma or glioblastoma, undergoing nonglioma brain surgery, or in good health (not recorded which).

As regards this clonotype: A single base separates this from a much larger clone, so it may be a read error. This rearrangement joins TRBV15 to TRBJ2-4; the D gene is possibly TRBD1 (6 bases). Germline CDR1 reads LNHNV; CDR2 reads YYDKDF (reference sequence). V was pared by 5 bases and J by 6 bases, with 17 bases between. The CDR3 is made up of 15 amino acids. The DNA of the CDR3 is TGTGCCACCAGCGGGGACACAGAAAGTGGAAACATTCAGTACTTC. Protein sequence: CATSGDTESGNIQYF. Supplemented by reference TRBV15 and TRBJ2-4, the full variable domain reads DAMVIQNPRYQVTQFGKPVTLSCSQTLNHNVMYWYQQKSSQAPKLLFHYYDKDFNNEADTPDNFQSRRPNTSFCFLDIRSPGLGDTAMYLCATSGDTESGNIQYFGAGTRLSVL.

In this sample, this clonotype turned up many times. The chain links TRBV7-2 to TRBJ1-1; no clear D. Trimming took 5 bases from V and 1 from J, leaving 8 bases between them. CDR1 and CDR2 from the germline V gene are SGHTA and FQGNSA. The CDR3 consists of 13 residues. As DNA, the CDR3 is TGTGCCAGCAGCCGTGGGCCGAACACTGAAGCTTTCTTT. Amino acid sequence: CASSRGPNTEAFF.

This clonotype was counted many times. This chain links TRBV28 with TRBJ2-7, with no clear D. The CDR3 length is 13 residues. V lost 3 bases, J lost 3 bases, and 9 bases lay in between. Germline values: CDR1 MDHEN, CDR2 SYDVKM. CDR3 in amino acids: CASSFTDNYEQYV. CDR3 sequence (DNA): TGTGCCAGCAGTTTCACTGATAACTACGAGCAGTACGTC.

This clonotype has only a few counts. A read error may explain this, as a much larger clone is one base away. This rearrangement joins TRBV20-1 to TRBJ2-1; D is unresolved. This CDR3 is built from 10 residues. The V gene's germline CDR1 is DFQATT and CDR2 SNEGSKA (reference sequence). CDR3 sequence reads: CSARSDELFF. The CDR3 DNA sequence: TGCAGTGCTAGGAGTGATGAGCTGTTCTTC.

CDR3 DNA: TGTGCCAGCAGCCAAATGACTCAGGCAGGTCAGCCCCAGCATTTT. Translated: CASSQMTQAGQPQHF. This chain uses TRBV16 with TRBJ1-5; D gene uncertain. V was cut by 2 bases and J by 6 bases, with 14 bases left in between. Germline loops: CDR1 KGHSY, CDR2 FQNENV. CDR3 length: 15 residues.

To note about this clonotype: The junction and the germline gene differ at one end; a read error may be behind it. The chain employs TRBV7-9 and TRBJ1-6; D not resolved. In germline, CDR1 is SEHNR, CDR2 FQNEAQ (reference sequence). This CDR3 contains 20 residues. The CDR3 DNA follows: TGTGCCAGCAGCTTAGCGGACCCTAGATCGGGTTTTCGCGGAAACTCACTCCTCCACTTT. It encodes CASSLADPRSGFRGNSLLHF.

This clonotype was counted many times. The chain recombines TRBV20-1 with TRBJ2-2; 13 bases line up with TRBD2. V was clipped by 6 bases and J by 0 bases; unmatched bases: 4. The CDR3 loop spans 16 amino acids. CDR1 is DFQATT, CDR2 SNEGSKA, per germline (reference sequence). CDR3 loop: CSAYGTSGANTGELFF. The CDR3 DNA sequence: TGCAGTGCATACGGGACTAGCGGGGCGAACACCGGGGAGCTGTTTTTT.

The rearrangement uses TRBV25-1 and TRBJ1-4; no definite D call. The CDR3 has 10 residues. The V gene's germline CDR1 is MGHDK and CDR2 SYGVNS. Deletions cut 10 bases from V and 8 bases from J, with 8 bases between. For the CDR3, the DNA is TGTGCCACCCATGAGGAAAAACTGTTTTTT. Its protein is CATHEEKLFF.

This clonotype was observed many times. The genes are TRBV15 and TRBJ1-1; TRBD1 might be the D (5 bases). The germline CDR1 and CDR2 sequences are LNHNV and YYDKDF (reference sequence). The CDR3 has 16 amino acids. V was trimmed by 0 bases and J by 1 base, leaving 12 bases between them. The DNA of the CDR3 is TGTGCCACCAGCAGAGATTGGACGGGGACGAACACTGAAGCTTTCTTT. Amino acids: CATSRDWTGTNTEAFF.

This clonotype appeared many times. V and J are TRBV6-1 and TRBJ2-3, with D possibly matching TRBD1 (6 bases). V lost 10 bases to trimming and J lost 2 bases, with 13 bases between them. This CDR3 comprises 13 residues. Per the germline V gene, CDR1 is MNHNS and CDR2 is SASEGT. The CDR3 reads CATPGHNTDTQYF. The CDR3 DNA reads TGTGCCACTCCGGGACACAACACAGATACGCAGTATTTT.

The chain links TRBV12-5 to TRBJ2-2; D tentatively fits TRBD1 or TRBD2 (5 bases each). The CDR3 extends over 18 amino acids. Germline V gives CDR1 LGHNT, CDR2 FRNRAP. Trimming removed 2 bases at V and 0 bases at J, with 16 bases between. This chain's CDR3 is CASGLYSWGRPNTGELFF. CDR3 sequence (DNA): TGTGCTAGTGGTTTGTATTCTTGGGGGAGACCGAACACCGGGGAGCTGTTTTTT. The full variable domain, rest sourced from reference TRBV12-5 and TRBJ2-2, is DARVTQTPRHKVTEMGQEVTMRCQPILGHNTVFWYRQTMMQGLELLAYFRNRAPLDDSGMPKDRFSAEMPDATLATLKIQPSEPRDSAVYFCASGLYSWGRPNTGELFFGEGSRLTVL.

In this sample, this clonotype turned up a few times. The chain has TRBV24-1 and TRBJ2-1; 7 bases are a match to TRBD1. V lost 6 bases, J lost 0 bases, and 4 bases stayed unmatched. Germline V gives CDR1 KGHDR, CDR2 SFDVKD. This CDR3 is built from 15 residues. CDR3 protein: CATSRTGSSYNEQFF. CDR3 coding DNA: TGTGCCACCAGTCGGACAGGCAGCTCCTACAATGAGCAGTTCTTC.

This clonotype was detected ten times or more. The genes are TRBV15 and TRBJ2-3, with TRBD1 identical over 9 bases. CDR3 length: 16 residues. Trimming took 3 bases from V and 2 from J; bases not matched to a gene: 6. The germline gives CDR1 LNHNV, CDR2 YYDKDF (reference sequence). The CDR3 DNA reads as TGTGCCACCAGCAGTCCTGGGACAGGGCCCACAGATACGCAGTATTTT. Amino acids: CATSSPGTGPTDTQYF.

The chain uses TRBV20-1 and TRBJ2-5; D is uncertain. From germline, CDR1 is DFQATT and CDR2 SNEGSKA (reference sequence). This CDR3 comprises 17 residues. V lost 3 bases, J lost 7 bases, and 27 bases lay in between. CDR3 nucleotides: TGCAGTGCTAGGGACCCGCGGCGACAAGGCGCTTGGGGGACCCAGTACTTC. As protein: CSARDPRRQGAWGTQYF.

This clonotype appeared many times. This chain uses TRBV14 with TRBJ2-7; D is uncertain. Germline V lookup: CDR1 SGHDN, CDR2 FVKESK. There are 14 residues in the CDR3. Trimming took 7 bases from V and 4 from J, leaving 17 bases between them. The CDR3 reads CASTKHPGRYEQYV. The CDR3, as DNA: TGTGCCAGCACCAAACATCCTGGGCGGTACGAGCAGTACGTC.

About this clonotype itself: A much larger clonotype is one base distant, so this may be a read error. CDR3 in amino acids: CASGSLRWDGEQFF. For the CDR3, the DNA is TGTGCCAGCGGTTCTCTTCGATGGGACGGAGAGCAGTTCTTC. The rearrangement uses TRBV28 and TRBJ2-1; D possibly matches TRBD1 or TRBD2 (5 bases each). Germline V gene lookup returns CDR1 MDHEN and CDR2 SYDVKM. V lost 8 bases and J 10 bases, leaving 21 bases between the germline ends. The length of the CDR3 is 14 residues.

This sequence joins TRBV6-1 and TRBJ2-1, with D perhaps assigned TRBD1 or TRBD2 (5 bases each). CDR3 length: 13 residues. V lost 7 bases and J lost 10, with 17 bases in between. Germline CDR1 MNHNS, CDR2 SASEGT. CDR3 nucleotides: TGTGCCAGCACTCTTCCGGGACGACGGGAGCAGTTCTTC. Its protein product is CASTLPGRREQFF.

Details on this clonotype: One end of the junction varies from germline; a read error may be responsible. The V and J genes are TRBV7-9 and TRBJ2-1; TRBD1 might be the D (5 bases). The CDR3 consists of 16 residues. The germline V gene encodes CDR1 SEHNR and CDR2 FQNEAQ (reference sequence). The CDR3 loop reads CASSLATGEVYNEQFF. In nucleotides, the CDR3 is TGCGCCAGCAGCTTGGCCACAGGCGAGGTCTACAATGAGCAGTTCTTC.

This clonotype was observed a handful of times. V usage is TRBV2 and J usage is TRBJ1-6; 8 positions match TRBD1. V lost 7 bases, J lost 2 bases, and 4 bases stayed unmatched. This CDR3 is built from 15 residues. Germline V CDR1 and CDR2: SNHLY, FYNNEI. The CDR3 is CASTRDRTYNSPLHF. CDR3 in DNA: TGTGCCAGCACCCGGGACAGGACCTATAATTCACCCCTCCACTTT.

This clonotype was detected many times. The J gene is TRBJ2-5, the V gene TRBV15; D gene uncertain. There are 14 residues in the CDR3. V was shortened by 0 bases and J by 0 bases, with 5 bases between the two germline ends. Germline values: CDR1 LNHNV, CDR2 YYDKDF (reference sequence). Here the CDR3 reads CATSRDRNQETQYF. The CDR3 DNA sequence: TGTGCCACCAGCAGAGATAGGAACCAAGAGACCCAGTACTTC.

The CDR3 nucleotides read TGTGCCAGCAGCCCACGGGACAGGAAGAGCGCAGATACGCAGTATTTT. Its translation is CASSPRDRKSADTQYF. V usage is TRBV7-3 and J usage is TRBJ2-3; 8 nucleotides line up with TRBD1. This CDR3 is 16 amino acids long. V dropped 5 bases and J dropped 4; count of bases not matched to a gene: 11. Germline V lookup: CDR1 SGHTA, CDR2 FQGTGA.

In this sample, this clonotype turned up a few times. This chain uses TRBV20-1 with TRBJ1-6; maybe TRBD1 (5 bases). CDR1 is DFQATT, CDR2 SNEGSKA, per germline (reference sequence). The CDR3 consists of 15 residues. Trimming left V 7 bases short and J 3 bases short, with 16 bases between. The CDR3 sequence: CSVTRENHYNSPLHF. CDR3 nucleotides: TGCAGTGTGACCAGGGAGAATCACTATAATTCACCCCTCCACTTT.